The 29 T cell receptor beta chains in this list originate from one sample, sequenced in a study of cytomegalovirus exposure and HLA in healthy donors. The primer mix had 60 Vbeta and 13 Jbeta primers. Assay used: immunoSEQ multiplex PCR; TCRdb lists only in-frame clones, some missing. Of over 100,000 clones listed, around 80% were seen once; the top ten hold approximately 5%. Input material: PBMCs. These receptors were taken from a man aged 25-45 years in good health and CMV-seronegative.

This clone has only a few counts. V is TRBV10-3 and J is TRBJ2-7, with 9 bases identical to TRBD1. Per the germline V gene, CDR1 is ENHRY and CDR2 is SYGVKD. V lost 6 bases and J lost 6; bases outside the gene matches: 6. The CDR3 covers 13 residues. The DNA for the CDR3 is TGTGCCATCAGGGGACAGGGTTCTGGCGAGCAGTACTTC. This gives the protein CAIRGQGSGEQYF.

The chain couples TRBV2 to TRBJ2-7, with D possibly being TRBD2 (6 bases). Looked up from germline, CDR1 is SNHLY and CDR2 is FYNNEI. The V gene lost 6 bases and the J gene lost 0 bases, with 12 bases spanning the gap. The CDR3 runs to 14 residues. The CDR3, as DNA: TGTGCCAGCAGGAAGGAGGGGAGCTCCTACGAGCAGTACTTC. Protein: CASRKEGSSYEQYF.

CDR3: CASSRERQAHYEQYF. The CDR3, as DNA: TGCGCCAGCAGCCGAGAGAGACAGGCCCACTACGAGCAGTACTTC. This chain links TRBV4-3 with TRBJ2-7, with D possibly TRBD1 on 6 matching bases. This CDR3 spans 15 amino acids. V gave up 4 bases and J gave up 3 bases, with 16 bases separating them. Germline V gene sequence: CDR1 LGHNA, CDR2 YSLEER.

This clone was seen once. Here the CDR3 DNA reads TGTGCCATCAGCCCGGGACTTAATCAGCCCCAGCATTTT. Encoded protein: CAISPGLNQPQHF. V gene TRBV10-3 combines with J gene TRBJ1-5, with a tentative D call TRBD1 (5 bases). The CDR3 extends over 13 amino acids. The V gene's germline CDR1 is ENHRY and CDR2 SYGVKD. V was trimmed by 6 bases and J by 4 bases, leaving 10 bases between them.

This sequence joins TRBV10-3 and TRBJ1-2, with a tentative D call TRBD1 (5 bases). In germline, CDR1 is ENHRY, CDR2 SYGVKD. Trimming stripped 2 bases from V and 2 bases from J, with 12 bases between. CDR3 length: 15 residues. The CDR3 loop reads CAISEGSGKNYGYTF. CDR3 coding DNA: TGTGCCATCAGTGAGGGATCAGGGAAGAACTATGGCTACACCTTC.

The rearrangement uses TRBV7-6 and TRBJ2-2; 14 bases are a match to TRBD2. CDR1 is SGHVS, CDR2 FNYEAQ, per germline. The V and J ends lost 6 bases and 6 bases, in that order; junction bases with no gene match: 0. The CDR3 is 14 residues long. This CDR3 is CASRGLAGAGELFF. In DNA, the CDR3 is TGTGCCAGCAGGGGACTAGCGGGGGCCGGGGAGCTGTTTTTT.

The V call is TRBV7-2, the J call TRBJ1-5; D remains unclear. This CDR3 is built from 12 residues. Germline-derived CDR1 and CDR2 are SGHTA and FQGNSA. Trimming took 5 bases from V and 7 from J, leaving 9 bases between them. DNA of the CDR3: TGTGCCAGCAGCACACACGGGCAGCCCCAGCATTTT. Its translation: CASSTHGQPQHF.

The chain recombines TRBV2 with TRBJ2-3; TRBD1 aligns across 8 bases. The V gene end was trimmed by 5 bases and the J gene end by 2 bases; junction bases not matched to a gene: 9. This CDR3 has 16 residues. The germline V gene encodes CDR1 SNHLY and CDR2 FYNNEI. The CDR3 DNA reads TGTGCCAGCAGTCGCACGCAGGGGGCGAACACAGATACGCAGTATTTT. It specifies CASSRTQGANTDTQYF.

CDR3 coding DNA: TGTGCCAGCAGCCGTACGGGACAGGGGTTCTTT. As protein: CASSRTGQGFF. The V call is TRBV28, the J call TRBJ1-1; 10 bases match TRBD1. V gave up 6 bases and J gave up 14 bases; unmatched junction bases: 6. The CDR3 is 11 amino acids. From germline, CDR1 is MDHEN and CDR2 SYDVKM. Combining the CDR3 with reference TRBV28 and TRBJ1-1 gives the whole variable domain DVKVTQSSRYLVKRTGEKVFLECVQDMDHENMFWYRQDPGLGLRLIYFSYDVKMKEKGDIPEGYSVSREKKERFSLILESASTNQTSMYLCASSRTGQGFFGQGTRLTVV.

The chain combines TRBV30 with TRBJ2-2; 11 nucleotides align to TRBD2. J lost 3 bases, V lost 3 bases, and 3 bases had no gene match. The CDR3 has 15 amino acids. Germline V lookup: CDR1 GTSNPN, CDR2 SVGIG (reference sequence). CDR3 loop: CAWSKGLADTGELFF. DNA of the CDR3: TGTGCCTGGAGCAAGGGACTAGCGGACACCGGGGAGCTGTTTTTT.

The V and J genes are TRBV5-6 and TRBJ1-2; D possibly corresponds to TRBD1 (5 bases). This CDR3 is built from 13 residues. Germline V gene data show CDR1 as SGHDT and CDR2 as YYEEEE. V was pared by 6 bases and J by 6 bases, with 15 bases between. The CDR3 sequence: CASNPRTSDGYTF. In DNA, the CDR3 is TGTGCCAGCAACCCGCGGACAAGCGATGGCTACACCTTC.

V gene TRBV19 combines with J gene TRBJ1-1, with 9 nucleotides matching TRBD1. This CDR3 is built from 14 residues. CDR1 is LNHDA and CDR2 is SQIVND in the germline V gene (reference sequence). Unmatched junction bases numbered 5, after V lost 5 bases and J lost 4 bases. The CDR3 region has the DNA TGTGCCAGTAGTCACAGGGGGCAGGGCACTGAAGCTTTCTTT. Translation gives CASSHRGQGTEAFF.

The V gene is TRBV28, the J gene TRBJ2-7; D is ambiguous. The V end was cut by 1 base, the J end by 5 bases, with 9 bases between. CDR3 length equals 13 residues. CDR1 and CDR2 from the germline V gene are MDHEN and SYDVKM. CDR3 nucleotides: TGTGCCAGCAGTTTATTTCCCGGAGACGAGCAGTACTTC. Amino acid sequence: CASSLFPGDEQYF. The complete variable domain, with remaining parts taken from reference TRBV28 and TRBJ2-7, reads DVKVTQSSRYLVKRTGEKVFLECVQDMDHENMFWYRQDPGLGLRLIYFSYDVKMKEKGDIPEGYSVSREKKERFSLILESASTNQTSMYLCASSLFPGDEQYFGPGTRLTVT.

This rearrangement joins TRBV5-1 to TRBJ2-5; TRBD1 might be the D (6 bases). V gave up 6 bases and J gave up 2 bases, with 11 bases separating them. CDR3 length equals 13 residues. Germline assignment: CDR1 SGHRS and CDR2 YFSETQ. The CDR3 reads CASTGDGQETQYF. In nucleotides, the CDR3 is TGCGCCAGCACAGGGGATGGACAAGAGACCCAGTACTTC.

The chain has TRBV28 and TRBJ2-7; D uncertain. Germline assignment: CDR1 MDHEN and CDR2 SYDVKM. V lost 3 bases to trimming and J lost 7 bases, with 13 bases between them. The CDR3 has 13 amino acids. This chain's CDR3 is CASSLSQAGEQYF. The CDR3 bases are TGTGCCAGCAGTTTGAGCCAAGCCGGTGAGCAGTACTTC.

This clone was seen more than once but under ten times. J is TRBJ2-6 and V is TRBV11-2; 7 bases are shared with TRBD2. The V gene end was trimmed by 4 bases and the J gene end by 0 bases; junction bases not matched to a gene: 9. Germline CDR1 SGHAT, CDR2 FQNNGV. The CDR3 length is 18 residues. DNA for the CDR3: TGTGCCAGCAGCTATGTGCGGGGGACTTACTCTGGGGCCAACGTCCTGACTTTC. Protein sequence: CASSYVRGTYSGANVLTF.

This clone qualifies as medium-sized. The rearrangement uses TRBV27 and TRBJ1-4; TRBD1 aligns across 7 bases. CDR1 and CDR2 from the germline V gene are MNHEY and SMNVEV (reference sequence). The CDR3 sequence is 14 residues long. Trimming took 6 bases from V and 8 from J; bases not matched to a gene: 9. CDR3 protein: CASRRQGGGEKLFF. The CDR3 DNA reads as TGTGCCAGCAGGAGACAGGGCGGTGGCGAAAAACTGTTTTTT.

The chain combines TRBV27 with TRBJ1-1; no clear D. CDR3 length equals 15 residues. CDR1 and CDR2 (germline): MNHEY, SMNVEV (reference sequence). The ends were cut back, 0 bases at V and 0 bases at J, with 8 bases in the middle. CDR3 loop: CASSLSAAMNTEAFF. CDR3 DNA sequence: TGTGCCAGCAGTTTATCGGCAGCGATGAACACTGAAGCTTTCTTT.

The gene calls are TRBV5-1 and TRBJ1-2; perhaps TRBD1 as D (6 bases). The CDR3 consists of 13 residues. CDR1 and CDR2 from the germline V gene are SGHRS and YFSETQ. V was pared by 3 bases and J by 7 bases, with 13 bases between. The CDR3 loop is CASSYAGERGYTF. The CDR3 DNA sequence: TGCGCCAGCAGCTATGCAGGGGAACGTGGCTACACCTTC.

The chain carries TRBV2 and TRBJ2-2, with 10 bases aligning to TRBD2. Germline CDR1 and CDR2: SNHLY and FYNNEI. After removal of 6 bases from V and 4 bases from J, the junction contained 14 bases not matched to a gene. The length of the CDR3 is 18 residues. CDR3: CASSVKLAGDLVTGELFF. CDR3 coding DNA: TGTGCCAGCAGCGTCAAGCTAGCGGGAGATTTGGTCACCGGGGAGCTGTTTTTT.

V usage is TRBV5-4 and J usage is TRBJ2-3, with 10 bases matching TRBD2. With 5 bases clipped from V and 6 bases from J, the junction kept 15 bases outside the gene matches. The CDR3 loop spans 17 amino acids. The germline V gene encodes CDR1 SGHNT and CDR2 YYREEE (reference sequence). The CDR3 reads CASSRKREGGSTDTQYF. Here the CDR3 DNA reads TGTGCCAGCAGTCGTAAGCGGGAGGGTGGGTCTACCGATACGCAGTATTTT.

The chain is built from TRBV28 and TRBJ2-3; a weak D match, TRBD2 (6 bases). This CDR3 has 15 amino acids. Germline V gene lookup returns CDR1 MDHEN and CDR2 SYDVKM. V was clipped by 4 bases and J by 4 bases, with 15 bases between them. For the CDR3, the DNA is TGTGCCAGCAGTTCCACCTGGGCGGGATCAGATACGCAGTATTTT. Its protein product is CASSSTWAGSDTQYF.

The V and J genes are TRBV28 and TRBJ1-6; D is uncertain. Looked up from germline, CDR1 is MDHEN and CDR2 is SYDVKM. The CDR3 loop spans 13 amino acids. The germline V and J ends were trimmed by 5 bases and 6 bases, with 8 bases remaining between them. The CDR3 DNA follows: TGTGCCAGCAGTCTAGGACTTAATTCACCCCTCCACTTT. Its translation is CASSLGLNSPLHF.

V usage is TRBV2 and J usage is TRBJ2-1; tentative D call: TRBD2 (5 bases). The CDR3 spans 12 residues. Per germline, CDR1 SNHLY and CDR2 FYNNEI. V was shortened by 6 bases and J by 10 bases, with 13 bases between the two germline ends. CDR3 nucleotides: TGTGCCAGCAGGATGGACTCTCAGGAGCAGTTCTTC. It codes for CASRMDSQEQFF.

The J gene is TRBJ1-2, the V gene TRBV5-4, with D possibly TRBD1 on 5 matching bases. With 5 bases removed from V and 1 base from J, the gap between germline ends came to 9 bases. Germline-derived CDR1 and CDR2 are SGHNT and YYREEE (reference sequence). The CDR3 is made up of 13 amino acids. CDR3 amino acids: CASSPDSNYGYTF. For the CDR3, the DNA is TGTGCCAGCAGTCCTGACAGTAACTATGGCTACACCTTC. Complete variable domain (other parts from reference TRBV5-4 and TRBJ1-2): ETGVTQSPTHLIKTRGQQVTLRCSSQSGHNTVSWYQQALGQGPQFIFQYYREEENGRGNFPPRFSGLQFPNYSSELNVNALELDDSALYLCASSPDSNYGYTFGSGTRLTVV.

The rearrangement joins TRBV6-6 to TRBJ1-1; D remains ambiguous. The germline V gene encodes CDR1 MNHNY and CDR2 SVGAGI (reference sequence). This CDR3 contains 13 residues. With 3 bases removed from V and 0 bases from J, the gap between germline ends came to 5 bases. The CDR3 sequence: CASSYNMNTEAFF. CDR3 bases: TGTGCCAGCAGTTATAATATGAACACTGAAGCTTTCTTT.

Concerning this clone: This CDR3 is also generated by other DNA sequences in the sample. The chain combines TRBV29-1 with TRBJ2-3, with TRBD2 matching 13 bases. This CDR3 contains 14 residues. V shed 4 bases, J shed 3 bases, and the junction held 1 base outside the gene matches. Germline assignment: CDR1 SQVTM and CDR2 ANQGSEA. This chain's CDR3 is CSVVGLAGTDTQYF. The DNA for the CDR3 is TGCAGCGTTGTGGGACTAGCGGGAACAGATACGCAGTATTTT.

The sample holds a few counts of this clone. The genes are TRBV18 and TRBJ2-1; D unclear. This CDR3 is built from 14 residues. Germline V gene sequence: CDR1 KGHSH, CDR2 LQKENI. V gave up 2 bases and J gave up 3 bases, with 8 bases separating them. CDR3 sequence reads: CASSPVRNYNEQFF. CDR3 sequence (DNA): TGTGCCAGCTCACCAGTGAGGAACTACAATGAGCAGTTCTTC.

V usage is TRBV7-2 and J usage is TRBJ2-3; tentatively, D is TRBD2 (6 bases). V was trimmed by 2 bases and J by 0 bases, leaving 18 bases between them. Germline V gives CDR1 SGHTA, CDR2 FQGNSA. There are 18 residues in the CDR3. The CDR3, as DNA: TGTGCCAGCAGCTTATCGTTTCCGTTAGCGGCTAGCACAGATACGCAGTATTTT. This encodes CASSLSFPLAASTDTQYF.